The subject of this entry is one TCR beta chain. Which antigen it targets is not known. Nothing much larger sits one base from this clone, and base qualities are not available. This entry is derived from a study of T cell repertoires in ileal Crohn's disease (dated by TCRdb to between 2018 and 2021). Broadly, across the study: Median disease duration was around 7.9 years, and about a third of patients were identified as active smokers at the time of surgery. Every patient underwent surgery because of a complication, which was stricturing disease in approximately 60% and penetrating disease in about 39%. Roughly half of the patients were given postoperative therapy, with about a dozen receiving thiopurines and around 20 receiving anti-TNF agents. Biopsies taken from the inflamed portion of the ileum in the surgical resection specimen were designated as M0 samples. Five hundred nanograms of biopsy DNA per sample were submitted for commercial TCRB immunosequencing. The TCR repertoire was analysed in around 50 patients with Crohn's disease drawn from a prospective multicentre cohort. Running in parallel with the study was a multicentre cohort set up to find predictors of early endoscopic recurrence following ileocolonic resection. A Rutgeerts score higher than i0 was the definition used for endoscopic postoperative recurrence. A total of approximately 150 mucosal samples from around 57 patients were sequenced, collected from several sites on the surgical specimen and at postoperative endoscopy. Broad study findings and their caveats: Higher percentages of high-frequency clones at the time of surgery were linked to endoscopic recurrence, and every patient with clonality above 26.8% (18/57) had recurrence. Only a subgroup of patients, of unstated size, had their mucosal CD4 and CD8 T cells sorted and sequenced. A significantly higher proportion of clonal expansions was observed in active smokers at surgery than in non-smokers (25.9% vs 17.9%, p=0.02). Sorted CD8 T cells carried more high-frequency clones than CD4 T cells, suggesting mucosal expansions were mainly CD8.

The sample's time point label, in plain terms: inflamed ileum from the surgical specimen. Adults with ileal or ileocolonic Crohn's disease for whom ileocolonic resection was indicated were considered eligible. Whole ileal mucosal biopsies were kept frozen at -80 degrees C prior to DNA extraction. Genomic DNA was extracted from frozen whole biopsies with a TRizol-based method and quantified on a NanoDrop 2000 spectrophotometer. The CDR3 spans 13 residues, from the cysteine through the phenylalanine. Only CDR3 DNA is held: 39 bases, read in frame from base 1. As encoded in the germline V gene (reference sequence), CDR1 is GTSNPN while CDR2 is SVGIG. Trimming removed 1 base from V and 6 bases from J; the gene matches leave 6 bases unexplained. Libraries were constructed by the immunoSEQ multiplex PCR assay. Adaptive Biotechnology amplified the CDR3 regions from genomic DNA with a two-step multiplex PCR designed to control amplification bias. Primers for every V and J gene segment were used in the first PCR, and barcodes and Illumina adapters were added in the second PCR. CDR3 libraries were sequenced using an Illumina instrument. Regarding the original processing steps: The analysis used both the pipelines supplied by the vendor and custom analysis of the raw data in R/Bioconductor with R version 3.3.0. Clonality, which ranges from 0 to 1, was calculated as the inverse of the normalised Shannon entropy across all productive clones. High-frequency clones were defined as the share of the repertoire occupied by the top 100 clones, with only clones passing a 95% confidence test being retained. The Simpson index measured repertoire diversity, and the Morisita-Horn index measured overlap between samples. TCRdb obtained this table from immuneACCESS and retained in-frame rearrangements with V and J assigned. These tables miss some clones; where compared with another copy, unresolved V genes account for less than half of the shortfall, and the remainder is unexplained. The V and J calls and clone size were taken over from that table, and D and trimming were inferred from the DNA. The sample table contains fewer than 20,000 clones; only one count was recorded for more than 90% of them. The ten largest make up approximately 7.1% of the sample.

The TCR was taken from an adult with Crohn's disease. Recombination linked TRBV30 to TRBJ2-7, and 7 bases in between align with TRBD1. Source material: ileal tissue. The CDR3 protein: CAWSATGVSEQYF. In nucleotide form, the sequence is TGTGCCTGGAGTGCCACAGGGGTAAGCGAGCAGTACTTC.